This T cell receptor beta chain was identified in a study of cytotoxic CD8 clonotypes in ibrutinib-treated CLL. Study-wide results and limits: Relative to age-matched healthy donors, clonality at baseline was higher, and it tracked circulating CD8+ T-cell counts. Clonality went up at ibrutinib response and then declined back toward baseline at progression. Once treatment began, public clonotypes, which were uncommon, contracted or stayed stable.

Concerning this clone itself: What it binds is unknown.

With cryopreserved PBMCs as the source, roughly 2 micrograms of genomic DNA went to TCR beta libraries. After removal of 0 bases from V and 4 bases from J, the junction contained 11 bases not matched to a gene. The CDR3 covers 18 residues. Germline CDR1 reads SGHDN; CDR2 reads FVKESK. The repertoire was sequenced with immunoSEQ multiplex PCR; TCRdb's copy has only in-frame clones and lacks some. The sample consists of hundreds of thousands of clones, 70% of them appearing once. The sequence was collected from a human donor with chronic lymphocytic leukemia. This chain uses TRBV14 with TRBJ2-3, with TRBD2 matching 9 bases. The specimen comprised PBMCs, sampled after 24 months of ibrutinib treatment. The CDR3 loop reads CASSQDIFVAGAADTQYF. The CDR3, as DNA: TGTGCCAGCAGCCAAGATATTTTCGTAGCGGGAGCCGCAGATACGCAGTATTTT.